The entry that follows covers one T cell receptor beta chain sequence. Its specificity is unknown. Other DNA sequences in the sample encode the same CDR3. The data belong to a study of cytomegalovirus exposure and HLA in healthy donors. The wider study: Of the donors genotyped, about 390 in all, about 81% fell in the Caucasian-associated ancestry cluster. Overall study results and limits: The CMV antigen specificity of three CMV-associated chains was confirmed through in vitro analysis.

The CDR3 is 13 amino acids. The germline V gene has CDR1 SGHAT and CDR2 FQNNGV. The germline V and J ends were trimmed by 1 base and 0 bases, with 3 bases remaining between them. The PCR contained 60 Vbeta and 13 Jbeta primers. Assay: immunoSEQ multiplex PCR; the TCRdb copy retains only in-frame clones and omits some. The table shows some 140,000 clones, with 75% to 85% occurring only once. The chain combines TRBV11-2 with TRBJ1-1; D gene uncertain. What was sequenced was PBMCs. The clonotype was recovered from a woman aged 40 to 50 in good health and CMV-seronegative. The CDR3 sequence: CASSLGLNTEAFF. CDR3 nucleotide sequence: TGTGCCAGCAGCTTAGGGCTGAACACTGAAGCTTTCTTT.